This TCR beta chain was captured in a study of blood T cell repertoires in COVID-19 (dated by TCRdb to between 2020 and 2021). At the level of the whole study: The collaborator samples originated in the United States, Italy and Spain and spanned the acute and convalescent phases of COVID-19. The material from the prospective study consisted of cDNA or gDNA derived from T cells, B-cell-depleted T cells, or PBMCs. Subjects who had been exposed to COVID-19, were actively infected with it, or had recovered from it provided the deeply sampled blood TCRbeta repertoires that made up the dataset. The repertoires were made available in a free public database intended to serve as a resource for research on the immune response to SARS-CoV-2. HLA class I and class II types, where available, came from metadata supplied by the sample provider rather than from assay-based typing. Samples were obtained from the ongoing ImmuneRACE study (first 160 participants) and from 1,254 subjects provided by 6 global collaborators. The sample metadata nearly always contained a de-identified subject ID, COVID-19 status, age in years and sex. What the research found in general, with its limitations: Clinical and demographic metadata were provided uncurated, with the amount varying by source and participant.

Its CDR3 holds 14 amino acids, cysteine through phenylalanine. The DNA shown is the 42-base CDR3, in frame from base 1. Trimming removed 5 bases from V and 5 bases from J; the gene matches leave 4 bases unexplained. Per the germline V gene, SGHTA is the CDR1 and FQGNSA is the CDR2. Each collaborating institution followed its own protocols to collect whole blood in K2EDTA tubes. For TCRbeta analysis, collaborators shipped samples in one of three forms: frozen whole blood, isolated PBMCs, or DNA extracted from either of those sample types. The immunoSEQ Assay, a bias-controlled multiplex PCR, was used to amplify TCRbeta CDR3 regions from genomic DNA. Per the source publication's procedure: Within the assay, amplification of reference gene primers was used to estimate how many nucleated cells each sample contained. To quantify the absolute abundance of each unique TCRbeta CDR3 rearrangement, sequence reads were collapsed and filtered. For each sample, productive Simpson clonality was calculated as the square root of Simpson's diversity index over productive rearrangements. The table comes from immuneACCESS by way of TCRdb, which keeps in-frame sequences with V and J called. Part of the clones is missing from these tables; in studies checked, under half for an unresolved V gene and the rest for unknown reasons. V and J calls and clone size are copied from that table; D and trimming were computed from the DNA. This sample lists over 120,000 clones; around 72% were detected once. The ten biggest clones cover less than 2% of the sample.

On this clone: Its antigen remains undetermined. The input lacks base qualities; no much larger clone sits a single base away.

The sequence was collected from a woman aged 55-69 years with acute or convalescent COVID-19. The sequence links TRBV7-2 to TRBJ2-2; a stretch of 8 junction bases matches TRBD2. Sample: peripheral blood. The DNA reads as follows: TGTGCCAGCAGCCCGGGACTAGGGACCGGGGAGCTGTTTTTT. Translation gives CASSPGLGTGELFF. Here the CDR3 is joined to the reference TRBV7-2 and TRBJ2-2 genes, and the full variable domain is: GAGVSQSPSNKVTEKGKDVELRCDPISGHTALYWYRQSLGQGLEFLIYFQGNSAPDKSGLPSDRFSAERTGGSVSTLTIQRTQQEDSAVYLCASSPGLGTGELFFGEGSRLTVL.